This record looks at one TCR beta chain sequence and its context. This record belongs to a study of OX40 agonist ivuxolimab in advanced cancers. Study context: The dose-escalation cohort had hepatocellular carcinoma, melanoma, renal cell or head and neck cancer. The eligibility criteria allowed prior anti-PD-1, anti-PD-L1 or anti-CTLA-4 therapy, and about 40% had some.

The CDR3 totals 11 residues. The germline V gene encodes CDR1 GTSNPN and CDR2 SVGIG (reference sequence). Using immunoSEQ multiplex PCR, the repertoire was profiled, and TCRdb retains in-frame clones only, with some absent. Here the sample spans roughly 75,000 clones, roughly 90% being singletons. V gene TRBV30 combines with J gene TRBJ2-5; tentative D call: TRBD2 (5 bases). Matching the DNA end better, TRBJ2-7 makes the J call doubtful. Material: CD4+ or CD8+ T cells sorted from blood, obtained in a trial of the OX40 agonist ivuxolimab. The clonotype originates from an adult with an advanced solid tumor such as melanoma, head and neck, liver or kidney cancer. The CDR3, as DNA: TGTGCCTGGAGTACGGGGTACGAGCAGTACTTC. It specifies CAWSTGYEQYF.